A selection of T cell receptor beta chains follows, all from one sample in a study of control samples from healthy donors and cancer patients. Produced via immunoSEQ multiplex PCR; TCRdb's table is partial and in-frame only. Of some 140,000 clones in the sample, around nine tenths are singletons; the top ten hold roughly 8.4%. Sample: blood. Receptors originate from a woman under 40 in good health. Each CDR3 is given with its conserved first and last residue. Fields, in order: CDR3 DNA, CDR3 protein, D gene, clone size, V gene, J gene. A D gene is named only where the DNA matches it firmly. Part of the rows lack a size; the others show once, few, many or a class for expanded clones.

CDR3 DNA: TGTGCCAGCAGTGAGGGACTCGCGAACACTGAAGCTTTCTTT
CDR3 protein: CASSEGLANTEAFF
D gene: NA
clone size: NA
V gene: TRBV6-1
J gene: TRBJ1-1

CDR3 DNA: TGTGCCAGCGGGACTAGGGATGAGCAGTTCTTC
CDR3 protein: CASGTRDEQFF
D gene: TRBD2
clone size: NA
V gene: TRBV6-5
J gene: TRBJ2-1

CDR3 DNA: TGTGCCAGCACCCCAGATCGAGGGGATACGCAGTATTTT
CDR3 protein: CASTPDRGDTQYF
D gene: NA
clone size: NA
V gene: TRBV7-2
J gene: TRBJ2-3

CDR3 DNA: TGCGCCAGCAGCTCAGGGGGGAGACAGGGTTTTGAAAAACTGTTTTTT
CDR3 protein: CASSSGGRQGFEKLFF
D gene: TRBD1
clone size: NA
V gene: TRBV4-1
J gene: TRBJ1-4

CDR3 DNA: TGTGCCAGCAGTTTTGGGCAAACCAATGAGCAGTTCTTC
CDR3 protein: CASSFGQTNEQFF
D gene: NA
clone size: once
V gene: TRBV12-3/TRBV12-4
J gene: TRBJ2-1

CDR3 DNA: TGTGCCAGCATGACGGGGGGCGGCTACGAGCAGTACTTC
CDR3 protein: CASMTGGGYEQYF
D gene: NA
clone size: NA
V gene: TRBV2
J gene: TRBJ2-7

CDR3 DNA: TGTGCCAGCAAGGGGGACAGGGGTGGAAATGAGCAGTTCTTC
CDR3 protein: CASKGDRGGNEQFF
D gene: TRBD1
clone size: once
V gene: TRBV2
J gene: TRBJ2-1

CDR3 DNA: TGTGCCAGCACCGTGGGGGACAGAAAAGCTTTCTTT
CDR3 protein: CASTVGDRKAFF
D gene: TRBD1
clone size: NA
V gene: TRBV28
J gene: TRBJ1-1

CDR3 DNA: TGTGCCAGCAAGAGAGCCGGGACAAAAGAGACCCAGTACTTC
CDR3 protein: CASKRAGTKETQYF
D gene: NA
clone size: NA
V gene: TRBV6-5
J gene: TRBJ2-5

CDR3 DNA: TGTGCCAGCAGTTTACAGGGTTCCTTTGAAGCTTTCTTT
CDR3 protein: CASSLQGSFEAFF
D gene: NA
clone size: NA
V gene: TRBV27
J gene: TRBJ1-1

CDR3 DNA: TGTGCCAGCTCACCCTCGGGAACAGATACGCAGTATTTT
CDR3 protein: CASSPSGTDTQYF
D gene: NA
clone size: NA
V gene: TRBV18
J gene: TRBJ2-3

CDR3 DNA: TGCGCCAGCAGCCAGAAAGGGACTAGCGTGTCCTACGAGCAGTACTTC
CDR3 protein: CASSQKGTSVSYEQYF
D gene: TRBD2
clone size: NA
V gene: TRBV4-1
J gene: TRBJ2-7

CDR3 DNA: TGTGCCAGCAGTCTTGACAGCCCGAGAACTGAAGCTTTCTTT
CDR3 protein: CASSLDSPRTEAFF
D gene: NA
clone size: NA
V gene: TRBV6-5
J gene: TRBJ1-1

CDR3 DNA: TGTGCCAGCAGTTACGAGGGCAGTGGATCCTATGGCTACACCTTC
CDR3 protein: CASSYEGSGSYGYTF
D gene: NA
clone size: NA
V gene: TRBV6-6
J gene: TRBJ1-2

CDR3 DNA: TGTGCCAGCAGTCGACTAGCGGGGATCTACGAGCAGTACTTC
CDR3 protein: CASSRLAGIYEQYF
D gene: TRBD2
clone size: NA
V gene: TRBV2
J gene: TRBJ2-7

CDR3 DNA: TGTGCCAGCAGCTTAGATCCGGCGGCCTCCTACAATGAGCAGTTCTTC
CDR3 protein: CASSLDPAASYNEQFF
D gene: NA
clone size: few
V gene: TRBV11-2
J gene: TRBJ2-1

CDR3 DNA: TGCGCCAGCAGCCAAGTCGTTACACGGGCCCGCACTGAAGCTTTCTTT
CDR3 protein: CASSQVVTRARTEAFF
D gene: NA
clone size: NA
V gene: TRBV4-1
J gene: TRBJ1-1

CDR3 DNA: TGTGCCAGCAGTCTAGACTCCCGTATCGGAACTGAAGCTTTCTTT
CDR3 protein: CASSLDSRIGTEAFF
D gene: NA
clone size: few
V gene: TRBV6-5
J gene: TRBJ1-1

CDR3 DNA: TGTGCCAGCAGCCCAGCGGGAGTCCTGGATACGCAGTATTTT
CDR3 protein: CASSPAGVLDTQYF
D gene: TRBD2
clone size: few
V gene: TRBV14
J gene: TRBJ2-3

CDR3 DNA: TGTGCCAGCTCACCACTGGGGTTTTCCTACAATGAGCAGTTCTTC
CDR3 protein: CASSPLGFSYNEQFF
D gene: NA
clone size: NA
V gene: TRBV18
J gene: TRBJ2-1

CDR3 DNA: TGTGCCAGCTCACCAGGACAGATGAACACTGAAGCTTTCTTT
CDR3 protein: CASSPGQMNTEAFF
D gene: NA
clone size: NA
V gene: TRBV18
J gene: TRBJ1-1

CDR3 DNA: TGTGCCTGGAGTGTGGTGGGAGGACAGCCCCAGCATTTT
CDR3 protein: CAWSVVGGQPQHF
D gene: NA
clone size: NA
V gene: TRBV30
J gene: TRBJ1-5

CDR3 DNA: TGCAGCGTTGTACAGGCCACGAACACTGAAGCTTTCTTT
CDR3 protein: CSVVQATNTEAFF
D gene: NA
clone size: NA
V gene: TRBV29-1
J gene: TRBJ1-1

CDR3 DNA: TGCGCCAGCAGCTTAAGGACAGGGGATGATTCACCCCTCCACTTT
CDR3 protein: CASSLRTGDDSPLHF
D gene: TRBD1
clone size: NA
V gene: TRBV5-1
J gene: TRBJ1-6

CDR3 DNA: TGTGCCAGCAGTGAACGGCAGGGAGGGGAGACCCAGTACTTC
CDR3 protein: CASSERQGGETQYF
D gene: TRBD2
clone size: NA
V gene: TRBV2
J gene: TRBJ2-5

CDR3 DNA: TGTGCCAGCAGCTTGGTTGGGGGAAGCACAGATACGCAGTATTTT
CDR3 protein: CASSLVGGSTDTQYF
D gene: NA
clone size: NA
V gene: TRBV5-6
J gene: TRBJ2-3

CDR3 DNA: TGTGCCAGAAGCTTGAGGACTAGCGGGAGCACCGAGGAGACCCAGTACTTC
CDR3 protein: CARSLRTSGSTEETQYF
D gene: TRBD2
clone size: NA
V gene: TRBV5-3
J gene: TRBJ2-5

CDR3 DNA: TGTGCCAGTAGTGTGTCTGGGGTCAATCAGCCCCAGCATTTT
CDR3 protein: CASSVSGVNQPQHF
D gene: NA
clone size: NA
V gene: TRBV19
J gene: TRBJ1-5

CDR3 DNA: TGTGCCAGCAGGGGGGGAACAGGAATCGGCTACACCTTC
CDR3 protein: CASRGGTGIGYTF
D gene: NA
clone size: NA
V gene: TRBV9
J gene: TRBJ1-2

CDR3 DNA: TGTGCCAGCAGCCTAAGCCTGGCCCCCGTGAATGGTAACTATGGCTACACCTTC
CDR3 protein: CASSLSLAPVNGNYGYTF
D gene: NA
clone size: NA
V gene: TRBV7-9
J gene: TRBJ1-2

CDR3 DNA: TGCGCCAGCAGCCCCAGCTCCTACGAGCAGTACTTC
CDR3 protein: CASSPSSYEQYF
D gene: NA
clone size: NA
V gene: TRBV5-1
J gene: TRBJ2-7

CDR3 DNA: TGTGCCAGCTCACCCGGACTAGCGGGAGCAACCGCCTACGAGCAGTACTTC
CDR3 protein: CASSPGLAGATAYEQYF
D gene: TRBD2
clone size: NA
V gene: TRBV18
J gene: TRBJ2-7

CDR3 DNA: TGTGCCAGCAGCTCCGGCATGGCTAATGAAAAACTGTTTTTT
CDR3 protein: CASSSGMANEKLFF
D gene: NA
clone size: once
V gene: TRBV7-9
J gene: TRBJ1-4

CDR3 DNA: TGCAGCGTTGAAGGCCAGGGGACCCTCGATGAGCAGTTCTTC
CDR3 protein: CSVEGQGTLDEQFF
D gene: NA
clone size: NA
V gene: TRBV29-1
J gene: TRBJ2-1

CDR3 DNA: TGTGCCAGCAGGGGCGGGACAGATACGCAGTATTTT
CDR3 protein: CASRGGTDTQYF
D gene: NA
clone size: NA
V gene: TRBV9
J gene: TRBJ2-3

CDR3 DNA: TGTGCCAGCAGCTTCCGGGACAGGGACTACGAGCAGTACTTC
CDR3 protein: CASSFRDRDYEQYF
D gene: TRBD1
clone size: NA
V gene: TRBV5-5
J gene: TRBJ2-7

CDR3 DNA: TGTGCCAGCAGTTACTCGAGGGCAGGGTACTATGGCTACACCTTC
CDR3 protein: CASSYSRAGYYGYTF
D gene: NA
clone size: NA
V gene: TRBV6-2/TRBV6-3
J gene: TRBJ1-2

CDR3 DNA: TGTGCCAGCAGCTTTTTAACTAGAGACAACGAGCAGTTCTTC
CDR3 protein: CASSFLTRDNEQFF
D gene: NA
clone size: NA
V gene: TRBV13
J gene: TRBJ2-1

CDR3 DNA: TGTGCCAGCAGTCTCAGCGGTGCGGCCACAGATACGCAGTATTTT
CDR3 protein: CASSLSGAATDTQYF
D gene: NA
clone size: few
V gene: TRBV6-2/TRBV6-3
J gene: TRBJ2-3

CDR3 DNA: TGTGCCAGCAGGATACGACGAGATACGCAGTATTTT
CDR3 protein: CASRIRRDTQYF
D gene: NA
clone size: NA
V gene: TRBV28
J gene: TRBJ2-3

CDR3 DNA: TGTGCCAGCAGTCAATCTTGGTCGCTGAACACTGAAGCTTTCTTT
CDR3 protein: CASSQSWSLNTEAFF
D gene: NA
clone size: NA
V gene: TRBV6-5
J gene: TRBJ1-1

CDR3 DNA: TGTGCCAGCAGCCCTCTGCGACCTAGCACAGATACGCAGTATTTT
CDR3 protein: CASSPLRPSTDTQYF
D gene: NA
clone size: NA
V gene: TRBV7-8
J gene: TRBJ2-3

CDR3 DNA: TGTGCCGTAAGGAGGGACAGGGGCACTGAAGCTTTCTTT
CDR3 protein: CAVRRDRGTEAFF
D gene: TRBD1
clone size: NA
V gene: TRBV6-5
J gene: TRBJ1-1

CDR3 DNA: TGTGCCAGCAGCTTAGGATCGGGACAGGGCTGGGGCTACACCTTC
CDR3 protein: CASSLGSGQGWGYTF
D gene: TRBD1
clone size: NA
V gene: TRBV7-2
J gene: TRBJ1-2

CDR3 DNA: TGTGCCAGCAGTTTAGTCAGAAGCTATGGCTACACCTTC
CDR3 protein: CASSLVRSYGYTF
D gene: NA
clone size: few
V gene: TRBV12-3/TRBV12-4
J gene: TRBJ1-2

CDR3 DNA: TGTGCCAGCAGCTTGGAGGGGCCTGGAAACACCATATATTTT
CDR3 protein: CASSLEGPGNTIYF
D gene: NA
clone size: NA
V gene: TRBV5-4
J gene: TRBJ1-3

CDR3 DNA: TGTGCCAGCAGTTTATCGTTTGGGAGCAATCAGCCCCAGCATTTT
CDR3 protein: CASSLSFGSNQPQHF
D gene: NA
clone size: NA
V gene: TRBV27
J gene: TRBJ1-5

CDR3 DNA: TGCGCCAGCAGTGAGTCCCCCGGACCCTACAATGAGCAGTTCTTC
CDR3 protein: CASSESPGPYNEQFF
D gene: NA
clone size: NA
V gene: TRBV10-1
J gene: TRBJ2-1

CDR3 DNA: TGTGCCAGCAGCTCGAGCTCCTACGAGCAGTACTTC
CDR3 protein: CASSSSSYEQYF
D gene: NA
clone size: NA
V gene: TRBV28
J gene: TRBJ2-7

CDR3 DNA: TGTGCCAGCGGGGGGAGGCAAATGAACACTGAAGCTTTCTTT
CDR3 protein: CASGGRQMNTEAFF
D gene: NA
clone size: once
V gene: TRBV2
J gene: TRBJ1-1

CDR3 DNA: TGTGCCGTCAGGGGCATTAACACTGAAGCTTTCTTT
CDR3 protein: CAVRGINTEAFF
D gene: NA
clone size: NA
V gene: TRBV10-3
J gene: TRBJ1-1